A selection of T cell receptor beta chains follows, all from one sample in a study of T cells after posttransplantation cyclophosphamide. This table comes from immunoSEQ multiplex PCR, and its TCRdb copy is limited to in-frame clones, with some not included. The table includes approximately 45,000 clones, around 90% detected once. Sequencing was performed on PBMCs, taken just over 60 days after allogeneic stem cell transplant with posttransplant cyclophosphamide. These receptors all stem from a male patient over 55 who received an allogeneic stem cell transplant from a related donor and was CMV-positive. Some T cells may be the graft donor's. CDR3s include the opening cysteine and the closing phenylalanine or tryptophan. The D gene is left open where the match is weak. Expanded clones are given a class, and other clones once, few, many or no size at all.

j_call clone_size cdr3_length v_call d_call cdr3_nt cdr3_aa
TRBJ2-5 - 13 TRBV4-1 - TGCGCCAGCAGCCCAAATTCCGAGGGGACCCAGTACTTC CASSPNSEGTQYF
TRBJ2-5 - 14 TRBV6-1 TRBD1 TGTGCCAGCAGTTGGACAGGGAAAGGAGAGGCCCAGTACTTC CASSWTGKGEAQYF
TRBJ2-5 - 16 TRBV10-3 - TGTGCCATCAGCTCCGCGAGGACGACGGAGGGGGAGACCCAGTACTTC CAISSARTTEGETQYF
TRBJ1-2 - 17 TRBV6-1 TRBD1 TGTGCCAGCAGTGAACTGGGACAGGGGGCGGGTTTCGGAGGCTACACCTTC CASSELGQGAGFGGYTF
TRBJ1-2 - 12 TRBV2 TRBD1 TGTGCCAGCGGGACAGGGATCTATGGCTACACCTTC CASGTGIYGYTF
TRBJ1-2 - 15 TRBV5-1 - TGCGCCAGCAGCTCCCCTGATACAGGGAACTATGGCTACACCTTC CASSSPDTGNYGYTF
TRBJ2-2 - 14 TRBV11-3 - TGTGCCAGCAGCTTGGGCACGGACACCGGGGAGCTGTTTTTT CASSLGTDTGELFF
TRBJ1-2 few 13 TRBV2 TRBD1 TGTGCCAGCGGGGGACAGAGTCATCGAGGCTACACCTTC CASGGQSHRGYTF
TRBJ1-2 - 18 TRBV5-6 TRBD1 TGTGCCAGCAGCTTGGTGGTTGGACAGGGGGCTATCAACTATGGCTACACCTTC CASSLVVGQGAINYGYTF
TRBJ2-7 - 14 TRBV28 TRBD2 TGTGCCAGCAGCGAGGGCGCCTTAGCGGGGGGACATCCCTTC CASSEGALAGGHPF
TRBJ2-1 - 17 TRBV7-2 TRBD2 TGTGCCAGCAGCAAAACCACGGTGGGACTAGCAATGAGTGTGCAGTTCTTC CASSKTTVGLAMSVQFF
TRBJ1-2 - 15 TRBV7-2 - TGTGCCAGCAGCTTAGTCGTGGGGCTGGTGGGTGGCTACACCTTC CASSLVVGLVGGYTF
TRBJ2-3 - 15 TRBV19 - TGTGCCAGTAGTAGTAGTCGCGGGGTGGGAGATACGCAGTATTTT CASSSSRGVGDTQYF
TRBJ1-2 - 16 TRBV11-2 - TGTGCCAGCAGCTTAGATCGGGAGGGAGGGAAGGGCGGCTACACCTTC CASSLDREGGKGGYTF
TRBJ2-7 - 14 TRBV9 TRBD2 TGTGCCAGCAGCGGGACTAGCCAATCCTACGAGCAGTACTTC CASSGTSQSYEQYF
TRBJ2-2 - 17 TRBV27 TRBD2 TGTGCCAGCAGAAGCATTAGCGGGGGGGCCGTTACCGGGGAGCTGTTTTTT CASRSISGGAVTGELFF
TRBJ2-3 - 16 TRBV10-1 - TGCGCCAGCAGTGAGTCTTGGGCAGGGGGCACAGATACGCAGTATTTT CASSESWAGGTDTQYF
TRBJ1-2 - 14 TRBV4-1 - TGCGCCAGCAGCCAACAAGAAGGGGCGCGAGGCTACACCTTC CASSQQEGARGYTF
TRBJ2-5 - 15 TRBV4-1 - TGCGCCAGCAGCCAAGGCGAATTCCTCCAAGAGACCCAGTACTTC CASSQGEFLQETQYF
TRBJ2-1 - 14 TRBV5-4 - TGTGCCAGCAGCTCGGGACTTCCTTACAATGAGCAGTTCTTC CASSSGLPYNEQFF
TRBJ1-2 - 15 TRBV30 - TGTGCCTCGGAGAGCGGGGGAGTAGTAAGCTATGGCTACACCTTC CASESGGVVSYGYTF
TRBJ1-1 - 13 TRBV30 TRBD1 TGTGCCTGGAGGGCAGGGGGGAACACTGAAGCTTTCTTT CAWRAGGNTEAFF
TRBJ2-2 - 13 TRBV18 - TGTGCCAGCTCATCTCTGAGGGCCGGGGAGCTGTTTTTT CASSSLRAGELFF
TRBJ1-5 - 16 TRBV18 TRBD1 TGTGCCAGCTCAGACCGGGACAGGGTCTCCGGCCAGCCCCAGCATTTT CASSDRDRVSGQPQHF
TRBJ2-7 - 17 TRBV4-1 TRBD2 TGCGCCAGCAGCCAAGCCCCTCTAGCGGGGGGGGCCTACGAGCAGTACTTC CASSQAPLAGGAYEQYF
TRBJ2-5 - 15 TRBV27 TRBD2 TGTGCCAGCAGAGGTTGGCGGGGGGGCGGAGAGACCCAGTACTTC CASRGWRGGGETQYF
TRBJ2-2 - 14 TRBV19 - TGTGCCAGTGAAGCTAGGGGGATCCCCGGGGAGCTGTTTTTT CASEARGIPGELFF
TRBJ1-4 - 14 TRBV5-4 TRBD1 TGTGCCAGCAGCGTGGGACAGGGGGATGAAAAACTGTTTTTT CASSVGQGDEKLFF
TRBJ1-1 - 17 TRBV5-6 - TGTGCCAGCAGCTTGAGGGGGTGGGGACTACAGGGCACTGAAGCTTTCTTT CASSLRGWGLQGTEAFF
TRBJ1-6 - 15 TRBV27 TRBD1 TGTGCCAGAGGGGGGATAGACAGGGTGAGCTCACCCCTCCACTTT CARGGIDRVSSPLHF
TRBJ2-5 - 15 TRBV5-1 TRBD1 TGCGCCAGCAGCGCACAGGGGGCGACCTGGGAGACCCAGTACTTC CASSAQGATWETQYF
TRBJ2-5 - 15 TRBV2 - TGTGCCAGCAGTGAATGGTCGGGGGGCCCCGGGGCCCAGTACTTC CASSEWSGGPGAQYF
TRBJ1-4 - 12 TRBV19 - TGTGCCAGTAGTATAGCCCGGGGAAAACTGTTTTTT CASSIARGKLFF
TRBJ1-4 - 13 TRBV14 - TGTGCCAGCAGCCCAGGGGTGGGGGAAAAACTGTTTTTT CASSPGVGEKLFF
TRBJ2-6 - 18 TRBV11-3 - TGTGCCAGCAGCTTAGATCGGCAGGATCCCTCTGGGGCCAACGTCCTGACTTTC CASSLDRQDPSGANVLTF
TRBJ1-1 - 13 TRBV25-1 - TGTGCCAGCAGATTTACAAGGAACACTGAAGCTTTCTTT CASRFTRNTEAFF
TRBJ2-1 - 15 TRBV9 - TGTGCCAGCAGCGTAGTTGGCAGCGGTCACAATGAGCAGTTCTTC CASSVVGSGHNEQFF
TRBJ1-6 - 13 TRBV2 - TGTGCCAGCAGTGGTCCCAGTAATTCACCCCTCCACTTT CASSGPSNSPLHF
TRBJ1-2 - 14 TRBV10-3 TRBD1 TGTGCCATCAGTGAAGACAGGGATCGTTATGGCTACACCTTC CAISEDRDRYGYTF
TRBJ2-1 - 17 TRBV7-4 TRBD1 TGTGCCAGCAGCTTCTCCAAACGACAGGGTGAATACAATGAGCAGTTCTTC CASSFSKRQGEYNEQFF
TRBJ2-5 - 15 TRBV5-6 - TGTGCCAGCAGCTTGATGGGGACTTCACAAGAGACCCAGTACTTC CASSLMGTSQETQYF
TRBJ2-1 - 14 TRBV11-2 - TGTGCCAGCAGCGCCATCGGGACTCACAATGAGCAGTTCTTC CASSAIGTHNEQFF
TRBJ2-3 - 13 TRBV27 TRBD2 TGTGCCAGCAGTTTCGTGCGGGGGGGTACGCAGTATTTT CASSFVRGGTQYF
TRBJ2-3 - 15 TRBV6-5 - TGTGCCACCTCCCTCACCACCGACATCACAGATACGCAGTATTTT CATSLTTDITDTQYF
TRBJ2-3 - 13 TRBV6-1 - TGTGCCAGCAAGGGCCTAGCGTCAGGCACGCAGTATTTT CASKGLASGTQYF
TRBJ1-1 - 11 TRBV5-5 TRBD1 TGTGCCAGCAGAAACAGGGGAGTAGCTTTCTTT CASRNRGVAFF
TRBJ1-6 - 14 TRBV10-3 - TGTGCCATCAATAGAGACTCCTATAATTCACCCCTCCACTTT CAINRDSYNSPLHF
TRBJ2-3 - 16 TRBV7-6 - TGTGCCAGCAGCTCCCGACACATCTCTAGCACAGATACGCAGTATTTT CASSSRHISSTDTQYF
TRBJ1-5 - 13 TRBV10-3 - TGTGCCATCAGTGCACAGGGTCATCAGCCCCAGCATTTT CAISAQGHQPQHF
TRBJ1-3 - 14 TRBV28 - TGTGCCAGCAGTTTTAGAGACACCAGAAACACCATATATTTT CASSFRDTRNTIYF
TRBJ1-4 - 15 TRBV5-1 TRBD1 TGCGCCAGCAGCCTTGGACAGGGAGGTAATGAAAAACTGTTTTTT CASSLGQGGNEKLFF
TRBJ2-1 - 14 TRBV10-1 - TGCGCCAGCAGTCCATCGGTGGGGGGAATCGGGCAGTTCTTC CASSPSVGGIGQFF
TRBJ2-7 - 17 TRBV15 TRBD1 TGTGCCACCAGCAGAGTAGGGACAGGGGGTTCTCCCTACGAGCAGTACTTC CATSRVGTGGSPYEQYF
TRBJ1-1 - 16 TRBV5-6 TRBD1 TGTGCCAGCAGCCCTGGACAGGGGCATTTTAACACTGAAGCTTTCTTT CASSPGQGHFNTEAFF
TRBJ1-3 - 16 TRBV18 TRBD1 TGTGCCAGCTCACCAGTTCAGGGGGCAACGGGAAACACCATATATTTT CASSPVQGATGNTIYF
TRBJ1-2 once 11 TRBV29-1 - TGCAGCGTGAGGGAGGACTATGGCTACACCTTC CSVREDYGYTF
TRBJ1-2 - 12 TRBV5-1 TRBD1 TGCGCCAGCGGGGACAGGAGCTATGGCTACACCTTC CASGDRSYGYTF
TRBJ2-5 - 14 TRBV5-1 TRBD1 TGCGCCAGCAGCCGGACAGGGTACCAAGAGACCCAGTACTTC CASSRTGYQETQYF
TRBJ2-1 - 16 TRBV10-3 TRBD2 TGTGCCATCAGTGGGGCTCTAGCGGGGGACCTGAATGAGCAGTTCTTC CAISGALAGDLNEQFF